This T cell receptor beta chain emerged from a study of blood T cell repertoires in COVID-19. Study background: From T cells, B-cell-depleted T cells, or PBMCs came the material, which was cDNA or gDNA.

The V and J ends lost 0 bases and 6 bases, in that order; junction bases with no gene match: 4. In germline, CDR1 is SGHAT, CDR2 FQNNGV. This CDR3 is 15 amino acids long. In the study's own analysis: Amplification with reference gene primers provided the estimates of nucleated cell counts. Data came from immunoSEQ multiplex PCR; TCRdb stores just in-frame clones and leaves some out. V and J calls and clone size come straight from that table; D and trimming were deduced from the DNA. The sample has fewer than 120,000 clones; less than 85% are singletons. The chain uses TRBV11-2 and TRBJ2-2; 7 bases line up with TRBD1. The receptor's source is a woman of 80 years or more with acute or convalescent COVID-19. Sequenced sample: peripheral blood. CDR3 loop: CASSLDGTVAGELFF. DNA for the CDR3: TGTGCCAGCAGCTTAGACGGGACAGTCGCCGGGGAGCTGTTTTTT. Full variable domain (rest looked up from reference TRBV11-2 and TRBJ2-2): EAGVAQSPRYKIIEKRQSVAFWCNPISGHATLYWYQQILGQGPKLLIQFQNNGVVDDSQLPKDRFSAERLKGVDSTLKIQPAKLEDSAVYLCASSLDGTVAGELFFGEGSRLTVL.